The source of this T cell receptor (beta chain) is a study of naive CD8 T cells in extremely preterm neonates. Study in general: Abstract and methods disagree on adult ages: 25-50 versus 20-50 years. Overall study findings and caveats: Relative to older groups, preterm infants had shorter, less trimmed CDR3s with fewer N additions. Compared with all age groups, preterm neonates showed less repertoire richness.

Live Annexin V-negative naive CD3+CD8+CD45RA+CCR7+ T cells were sorted. As for this clone: Its specificity is not known. At one of its ends the junction is not consistent with the germline gene, which may arise from a read error. At the DNA level, this CDR3 is encoded by other sequences in the same sample as well.

This table comes from immunoSEQ multiplex PCR, and its TCRdb copy is limited to in-frame clones, with some not included. The sample consists of approximately 5,500 clones, less than 99% of them appearing once. Sequenced material: naive CD8+ T cells from blood. The sequence derives from a human donor in good health.

This CDR3 reads CASSSLQGATTYEQYF. The CDR3 DNA sequence: TGCGCTAGCAGCAGTCTTCAGGGGGCGACCACCTACGAGCAGTACTTC. J is TRBJ2-7 and V is TRBV4-1; TRBD1 matches 8 bases. This CDR3 is built from 16 residues. Germline V gene sequence: CDR1 MGHRA, CDR2 YSYEKL.